This T cell receptor beta chain was identified in a study of shared clonotypes between healthy human individuals. The CDR3 is made up of 12 amino acids. Germline V gene sequence: CDR1 SGHTA, CDR2 FQGNSA. V gave up 5 bases and J gave up 4 bases, with 6 bases separating them. Some clones are missing from TCRdb's copy, which holds only in-frame ones; the method was immunoSEQ multiplex PCR. The top ten clones hold less than 0.15% of a sample with approximately 2.4 million clones, around 95% of them seen once. This sequence joins TRBV7-2 and TRBJ2-1; D call uncertain. Sequenced: naive CD4+ T cells sorted from blood. Subset here: CD45RA+ positively selected. This receptor was taken from a man younger than 35 in good health. The CDR3 protein is CASSPAYNEQFF. CDR3 nucleotide sequence: TGTGCCAGCAGCCCCGCTTACAATGAGCAGTTCTTC. Filled out from reference TRBV7-2 and TRBJ2-1, the complete variable domain reads GAGVSQSPSNKVTEKGKDVELRCDPISGHTALYWYRQSLGQGLEFLIYFQGNSAPDKSGLPSDRFSAERTGGSVSTLTIQRTQQEDSAVYLCASSPAYNEQFFGPGTRLTVL.